The 30 T cell receptor beta chains in this list originate from one sample, sequenced in a study of radiotherapy plus CTLA-4 blockade in lung cancer. The data were produced by immunoSEQ multiplex PCR, yet TCRdb's version contains in-frame clones alone and is incomplete. The sample has more than 90,000 clones; 75% to 80% are singletons. Sequencing was performed on peripheral blood, taken from a patient treated with radiotherapy plus ipilimumab. The receptors originated from a human donor with non-small cell lung cancer who had a partial response to radiotherapy plus ipilimumab.

The V call is TRBV6-1, the J call TRBJ2-7; 10 bases align to TRBD2. The V and J ends lost 1 base and 2 bases, in that order; junction bases with no gene match: 5. The germline V gene has CDR1 MNHNS and CDR2 SASEGT. The CDR3 contains 16 residues. The CDR3 here is CASSEGLAGDPYEQYF. DNA of the CDR3: TGTGCCAGCAGTGAAGGACTAGCGGGCGATCCCTACGAGCAGTACTTC.

The chain recombines TRBV28 with TRBJ1-1; D might be TRBD1 (5 bases). CDR3 length: 15 residues. Trimming left V 1 base short and J 0 bases short, with 9 bases between. Germline-derived CDR1 and CDR2 are MDHEN and SYDVKM. In DNA, the CDR3 is TGTGCCAGCAGTTTATTGGGACTTATGAACACTGAAGCTTTCTTT. Amino acid sequence: CASSLLGLMNTEAFF.

The chain is built from TRBV28 and TRBJ1-4; D is possibly TRBD1 (6 bases). The V end was cut by 3 bases, the J end by 4 bases, with 12 bases between. The germline V gene has CDR1 MDHEN and CDR2 SYDVKM. This CDR3 is 15 amino acids long. CDR3 amino acids: CASSLMRGHNEKLFF. CDR3 nucleotide sequence: TGTGCCAGCAGTTTGATGCGGGGGCATAATGAAAAACTGTTTTTT.

The chain recombines TRBV7-9 with TRBJ2-1, with 8 bases matching TRBD2. Germline-derived CDR1 and CDR2 are SEHNR and FQNEAQ (reference sequence). V lost 8 bases and J lost 0; bases outside the gene matches: 12. The CDR3 has 17 amino acids. For the CDR3, the DNA is TGTGCCAGCGGAATTCCGGGACTAGAGGACTCCTACAATGAGCAGTTCTTC. This gives the protein CASGIPGLEDSYNEQFF.

The chain combines TRBV28 with TRBJ2-7, with D possibly being TRBD2 (5 bases). V lost 4 bases and J lost 7, with 14 bases in between. From germline, CDR1 is MDHEN and CDR2 SYDVKM. The CDR3 consists of 13 residues. The DNA of the CDR3 is TGTGCCAGCAGTTCCGGATTCACGGGGGAGCAGTACTTC. This codes for CASSSGFTGEQYF. The full variable domain, with the rest looked up from reference TRBV28 and TRBJ2-7, is DVKVTQSSRYLVKRTGEKVFLECVQDMDHENMFWYRQDPGLGLRLIYFSYDVKMKEKGDIPEGYSVSREKKERFSLILESASTNQTSMYLCASSSGFTGEQYFGPGTRLTVT.

The V gene is TRBV27, the J gene TRBJ1-1; 7 bases match TRBD1. Germline V gene data show CDR1 as MNHEY and CDR2 as SMNVEV (reference sequence). Trimming cost V 7 bases and J 6 bases; bases outside gene matches: 8. The CDR3 sequence is 13 residues long. The CDR3 reads CASKETGSPEAFF. The CDR3 DNA reads as TGTGCCAGCAAAGAGACAGGGAGTCCTGAAGCTTTCTTT.

V gene TRBV6-5 combines with J gene TRBJ1-1; a possible D gene is TRBD1 (5 bases). Trimming cost V 6 bases and J 1 base, with 9 bases left between them. This CDR3 comprises 13 residues. Per the germline V gene, CDR1 is MNHEY and CDR2 is SVGAGI. The CDR3 sequence is CASRGTGNTEAFF. The CDR3 region has the DNA TGTGCCAGCAGGGGAACAGGGAACACTGAAGCTTTCTTT.

The CDR3 coding sequence is TGTGCCTGCCCCCCCGGGACAGGGGGCTTCTATGGCTACACCTTC. Its translation: CACPPGTGGFYGYTF. The chain is built from TRBV30 and TRBJ1-2, with TRBD1 matching over 12 bases. V trimming: 6 bases; J trimming: 4 bases; junction bases outside the gene matches: 9. The CDR3 totals 15 residues. CDR1 and CDR2 (germline): GTSNPN, SVGIG (reference sequence).

The chain combines TRBV27 with TRBJ2-4, with a tentative D call TRBD1 (5 bases). V gave up 6 bases and J gave up 0 bases, with 21 bases separating them. Germline V gives CDR1 MNHEY, CDR2 SMNVEV (reference sequence). The CDR3 extends over 18 amino acids. This CDR3 reads CASSPDSRNQLAKNIQYF. The CDR3 region has the DNA TGTGCCAGCAGCCCAGACAGCCGGAATCAACTAGCCAAAAACATTCAGTACTTC.

The CDR3 loop reads CASSGEGQGADTQYF. CDR3 DNA sequence: TGTGCCAGCAGTGGAGAGGGACAGGGGGCTGATACGCAGTATTTT. The chain combines TRBV11-3 with TRBJ2-3; the match to TRBD1 covers 12 bases. This CDR3 region has 15 residues. The V segment lost 6 bases and the J segment 6 bases; nucleotides outside the gene matches: 7. Germline V gene data show CDR1 as SGHNT and CDR2 as YENEEA.

This clone was observed a few times. The same CDR3 arises from other DNA sequences in this sample as well. The chain couples TRBV11-2 to TRBJ2-2, with D possibly matching TRBD2 (5 bases). V was shortened by 5 bases and J by 2 bases, with 9 bases between the two germline ends. The germline V gene has CDR1 SGHAT and CDR2 FQNNGV. The CDR3 has 14 residues. CDR3 amino acids: CASSRRGNTGELFF. The CDR3 nucleotides read TGTGCCAGCAGCAGACGGGGTAACACCGGGGAGCTGTTTTTT.

The rearrangement links TRBV7-8 to TRBJ1-5; 7 bases are a match to TRBD1. CDR1 and CDR2 (germline): SGHVS, FQNEAQ. The CDR3 runs 15 residues. V lost 1 base, J lost 7 bases, and 7 bases stayed unmatched. The CDR3 DNA is TGTGCCAGCAGCTTAGGGAGGCCAGGGGGACAGCCCCAGCATTTT. Amino acid sequence: CASSLGRPGGQPQHF. Combining the CDR3 with reference TRBV7-8 and TRBJ1-5 gives the whole variable domain GAGVSQSPRYKVAKRGQDVALRCDPISGHVSLFWYQQALGQGPEFLTYFQNEAQLDKSGLPSDRFFAERPEGSVSTLKIQRTQQEDSAVYLCASSLGRPGGQPQHFGDGTRLSIL.

CDR3 nucleotide sequence: TGTGCCTGGATTAGTAATAGCGGGAGGTACGAGCAGTACTTC. Translating gives CAWISNSGRYEQYF. This chain connects TRBV30 to TRBJ2-7; 10 bases fit TRBD2. There are 14 residues in the CDR3. The germline V gene has CDR1 GTSNPN and CDR2 SVGIG (reference sequence). Trimming cost V 4 bases and J 4 bases; bases outside gene matches: 7.

V and J are TRBV2 and TRBJ2-7; 7 bases fit TRBD2. Unmatched junction bases numbered 9, after V lost 7 bases and J lost 0 bases. Germline V CDR1 and CDR2: SNHLY, FYNNEI. CDR3 length equals 15 residues. CDR3: CASNSAGVSSYEQYF. Here the CDR3 DNA reads TGTGCCAGCAATTCGGCGGGAGTTTCCTCCTACGAGCAGTACTTC.

This clone was seen a single time. The rearrangement uses TRBV19 and TRBJ1-4; tentative D call: TRBD1 (6 bases). Looked up from germline, CDR1 is LNHDA and CDR2 is SQIVND (reference sequence). V gave up 5 bases and J gave up 7 bases, with 17 bases separating them. This CDR3 has 15 residues. The CDR3 protein is CASSATGGLREKLFF. The CDR3 DNA reads as TGTGCCAGTAGTGCGACAGGTGGGCTTCGTGAAAAACTGTTTTTT.

This rearrangement joins TRBV7-2 to TRBJ2-1, with a tentative D call TRBD2 (6 bases). Per the germline V gene, CDR1 is SGHTA and CDR2 is FQGNSA. The CDR3 extends over 15 amino acids. The V gene lost 1 base and the J gene lost 1 base, with 8 bases spanning the gap. CDR3 sequence: CASSLGGASYNEQFF. The CDR3 nucleotides read TGTGCCAGCAGCTTAGGCGGGGCTTCCTACAATGAGCAGTTCTTC.

The chain employs TRBV6-5 and TRBJ2-1; a weak D match, TRBD2 (6 bases). V was pared by 0 bases and J by 4 bases, with 13 bases between. The CDR3 totals 16 residues. Looked up from germline, CDR1 is MNHEY and CDR2 is SVGAGI. CDR3 region: CASSYSRQAGYNEQFF. The CDR3 DNA reads TGTGCCAGCAGTTACTCGAGGCAGGCGGGGTACAATGAGCAGTTCTTC.

This clone was seen a single time. The chain has TRBV5-6 and TRBJ2-5; D remains unclear. Matching the DNA end better, TRBJ2-7 makes the J call doubtful. The CDR3 loop spans 14 amino acids. Germline V lookup: CDR1 SGHDT, CDR2 YYEEEE. The CDR3 DNA reads TGTGCCAGCAGCTTCGAGAGAGAGTTCTACGAGCAGTACTTC. Translating gives CASSFEREFYEQYF.

This clone was picked up many times. At one end the junction does not follow the germline gene, possibly because of a read error. This chain uses TRBV7-7 with TRBJ2-1, with D possibly matching TRBD2 (5 bases). The length of the CDR3 is 13 residues. CDR1 SSHAT and CDR2 FNYEAQ come from the germline V gene (reference sequence). CDR3 in DNA: TGTGCTAGCAGCTTAGACAATGGAGGTGAGCAGTTCTTC. Translating gives CASSLDNGGEQFF.

This chain joins TRBV5-6 and TRBJ1-5; 8 bases map to TRBD1. V dropped 3 bases and J dropped 3; count of bases not matched to a gene: 14. The CDR3 is 18 amino acids. Germline CDR1 reads SGHDT; CDR2 reads YYEEEE. The CDR3 protein is CASSSRLRTGWINQPQHF. The CDR3 DNA reads TGTGCCAGCAGCTCGCGTCTAAGGACAGGGTGGATCAATCAGCCCCAGCATTTT.

The chain carries TRBV4-2 and TRBJ1-2; D not resolved. CDR1 and CDR2 (germline): LGHNA, YNFKEQ. The length of the CDR3 is 15 residues. Trimming removed 0 bases at V and 4 bases at J, with 12 bases between. CDR3 region: CASSQDIGDSYGYTF. In DNA, the CDR3 is TGTGCCAGCAGCCAAGATATAGGCGACTCCTATGGCTACACCTTC.

This clone appeared a few times. The V gene is TRBV28, the J gene TRBJ1-2, with 7 nucleotides matching TRBD1. J gave up 0 bases and V 10 bases, and 8 bases lay outside the gene matches. The germline V gene encodes CDR1 MDHEN and CDR2 SYDVKM. The CDR3 covers 14 residues. The CDR3 DNA reads TGTGCCACCGAGGACAGGCAGACTAACTATGGCTACACCTTC. Translation gives CATEDRQTNYGYTF.

This chain joins TRBV5-1 and TRBJ2-3, with D maybe TRBD2 (6 bases). The CDR3 contains 14 residues. Between the trimmed V and J ends, which lost 4 bases and 0 bases, there was a span of 9 bases. Germline assignment: CDR1 SGHRS and CDR2 YFSETQ. CDR3 in amino acids: CASSAGPSTDTQYF. CDR3 in DNA: TGCGCCAGCAGCGCGGGACCTAGCACAGATACGCAGTATTTT.

This clone was counted only a few times. This chain links TRBV7-9 with TRBJ2-7; a weak D match, TRBD1 (6 bases). CDR1 SEHNR and CDR2 FQNEAQ come from the germline V gene (reference sequence). Trimming took off 0 bases at V and 5 bases at J, with 11 bases between the two ends. The CDR3 loop spans 14 amino acids. CDR3 protein: CASSLAGGNDEQYF. Written as DNA, the CDR3 is TGTGCCAGCAGCTTAGCAGGGGGTAACGACGAGCAGTACTTC.

This clone was recorded once. The chain is built from TRBV27 and TRBJ1-2; maybe TRBD1 (5 bases). Germline assignment: CDR1 MNHEY and CDR2 SMNVEV (reference sequence). Trimming stripped 3 bases from V and 5 bases from J, with 16 bases between. CDR3 length equals 15 residues. CDR3 nucleotides: TGTGCCAGCAGTTTCGGGGCAGGGCGGGAATATGGCTACACCTTC. This encodes CASSFGAGREYGYTF.

This chain connects TRBV28 to TRBJ2-3, with 8 bases identical to TRBD2. This CDR3 has 13 residues. Germline V gene lookup returns CDR1 MDHEN and CDR2 SYDVKM. V lost 8 bases and J lost 7; bases outside the gene matches: 8. The CDR3 loop reads CASGAGVINTQYF. The CDR3 DNA sequence: TGTGCCAGCGGAGCGGGAGTTATAAATACGCAGTATTTT.

The V and J genes are TRBV7-8 and TRBJ1-2, with D perhaps TRBD1 (5 bases). The CDR3 spans 15 residues. The germline V and J ends were trimmed by 1 base and 2 bases, with 11 bases remaining between them. Looked up from germline, CDR1 is SGHVS and CDR2 is FQNEAQ. The CDR3 DNA reads TGTGCCAGCAGCTTAGTATCCCCAGGGAACTATGGCTACACCTTC. It codes for CASSLVSPGNYGYTF.

CDR3 sequence reads: CASSPNRQGASGELFF. CDR3 in DNA: TGTGCCAGCTCACCAAATAGACAGGGGGCATCCGGGGAGCTGTTTTTT. The chain is built from TRBV18 and TRBJ2-2; 10 bases match TRBD1. CDR3 length equals 16 residues. V trimming: 2 bases; J trimming: 6 bases; junction bases outside the gene matches: 6. Per germline, CDR1 KGHSH and CDR2 LQKENI.

V is TRBV9 and J is TRBJ1-4; 8 nucleotides match TRBD1. Germline-derived CDR1 and CDR2 are SGDLS and YYNGEE. The V segment lost 4 bases and the J segment 6 bases; nucleotides outside the gene matches: 5. The length of the CDR3 is 14 residues. The CDR3 DNA reads TGTGCCAGCAGCCCAACAGGGGGAGATGAAAAACTGTTTTTT. Its protein is CASSPTGGDEKLFF.

V gene TRBV28 combines with J gene TRBJ2-1; TRBD2 matches 8 bases. Per germline, CDR1 MDHEN and CDR2 SYDVKM. Trimming at V came to 5 bases and at J to 9 bases, leaving 6 bases not matched to a gene. This CDR3 spans 13 amino acids. In nucleotides, the CDR3 is TGTGCCAGCAGTCCGGGACTAGAGATTGAGCAGTTCTTC. It specifies CASSPGLEIEQFF.